This is a list of T cell receptor beta chains from one sample in a study of T cell changes during pregnancy in multiple sclerosis. Method: immunoSEQ multiplex PCR; TCRdb's copy keeps in-frame clones and lacks some. The sample shows tens of thousands of clones, around 90% of them seen only once. Sequencing was performed on peripheral blood, taken in the second trimester of pregnancy. All receptors come from a female donor in good health, enrolled as a control in a pregnancy study. Both conserved end residues are part of each CDR3. D genes are given only for firm matches. Clone size is not always given. Where it is, it says once, few, many or a class for expanded clones.

j_gene	v_gene	d_gene	abundance	CDR3nt	CDR3aa
TRBJ1-1	TRBV7-9	NA	few	TGTGCCAGCAGCCCGACACTTGGTCCTGAAGCTTTCTTT	CASSPTLGPEAFF
TRBJ2-3	TRBV7-2	TRBD1	NA	TGTGCCAGCAGCTTAGCCCTGACAGGGGGTCGTACAGATACGCAGTATTTT	CASSLALTGGRTDTQYF
TRBJ1-1	TRBV7-9	TRBD1	NA	TGTGCCAGCAGCGGCACGACAGGGGGGATCAGTAGCGCCAGAGCTTTCTTT	CASSGTTGGISSARAFF
TRBJ2-4	TRBV4-1	NA	NA	TGCGCCAGCAGCCAAGTGGTCAAGCAAAACATTCAGTACTTC	CASSQVVKQNIQYF
TRBJ2-7	TRBV5-1	TRBD1	NA	TGCGCCAGCACCGGGACAGGCTCCTACGAGCAGTACTTC	CASTGTGSYEQYF
TRBJ1-2	TRBV4-3	NA	NA	TGCGCCAGCAGCCATACCTCCCCCGGGTCCAGCAGCTATGGCTACACCTTC	CASSHTSPGSSSYGYTF
TRBJ1-1	TRBV4-2	TRBD1	once	TGTGCCAGCAGCCAAGATCCGGTAGAGGGACAGGGTGAAGCTTTCTTT	CASSQDPVEGQGEAFF
TRBJ2-1	TRBV7-6	TRBD2	NA	TGTGCCAGCAGCGGAGCGGGGCTTCGCAATGAGCAGTTCTTC	CASSGAGLRNEQFF
TRBJ1-1	TRBV15	TRBD1	NA	TGTGCCACCAACAGGGGGGGAGCGGATGAAGCTTTCTTT	CATNRGGADEAFF
TRBJ1-3	TRBV7-9	NA	NA	TGTGCCAGCAGCGTTTCACTCCTCGACTCTGGAAACACCATATATTTT	CASSVSLLDSGNTIYF
TRBJ2-6	TRBV5-6	NA	NA	TGTGTCAGCAGCCTACTGCGTGCTGGGGCCAACGTCCTGACTTTC	CVSSLLRAGANVLTF
TRBJ1-1	TRBV7-2	NA	NA	TGTGCCAGCAGCTTAACAGAGAGTAAATACACTGAAGCTTTCTTT	CASSLTESKYTEAFF
TRBJ2-5	TRBV7-9	NA	NA	TGTGCCAGCAGCACGCAGGAGGGTAGGGAGACCCAGTACTTC	CASSTQEGRETQYF
TRBJ2-1	TRBV6-5	NA	NA	TGTGCCAGCAGTCCCAGGGGGGATGAGCAGTTCTTC	CASSPRGDEQFF
TRBJ2-3	TRBV15	NA	NA	TGTGCCACCAGCAGAGGAGCGGAACTTCCCACAGATACGCAGTATTTT	CATSRGAELPTDTQYF
TRBJ2-7	TRBV11-3	NA	NA	TGTGCCAGCAGCTTATCAGGGGCCGAGCAGTACTTC	CASSLSGAEQYF
TRBJ2-7	TRBV28	TRBD1	NA	TGTGCCAGCCAGCTCGGACAGGGATCCTACGAGCAGTACTTC	CASQLGQGSYEQYF
TRBJ2-7	TRBV2	NA	NA	TGTGCCAGCACCCCTGGGACACCGGGCGAGCAGTACTTC	CASTPGTPGEQYF
TRBJ1-2	TRBV5-1	NA	NA	TGCGCCAGCAGCTTGGGCAGTCAATCTTATGGCTACACCTTC	CASSLGSQSYGYTF
TRBJ1-2	TRBV19	NA	NA	TGTGCCAGTAAAGTCGCAGGGCTCGGCTATGGCTACACCTTC	CASKVAGLGYGYTF
TRBJ2-1	TRBV30	NA	NA	TGTGCCTGGTTACCGAGCTCCTACAATGAGCAGTTCTTC	CAWLPSSYNEQFF
TRBJ2-7	TRBV30	TRBD2	NA	TGTGCCTGGGGACTAGCGGGGACATCCTACGAGCAGTACTTC	CAWGLAGTSYEQYF
TRBJ2-7	TRBV6-1	TRBD1	NA	TGTGCCACCGGATGGCCAGGGGGCGCCTACGAGCAGTACTTC	CATGWPGGAYEQYF
TRBJ1-4	TRBV6-1	NA	NA	TGTGTCCAGCGCCCGCCCTCAGGGGATGAAAAACTGTTTTTT	CVQRPPSGDEKLFF
TRBJ1-2	TRBV6-6	NA	NA	TGTGCCAGCAGTTACGCCCAGGGTCGAGGCTACACCTTC	CASSYAQGRGYTF
TRBJ1-3	TRBV29-1	NA	NA	TGCAGCGGGTCCCAGGGCTCTGGAAACACCATATATTTT	CSGSQGSGNTIYF
TRBJ1-2	TRBV6-5	NA	NA	TGTGCCAGCAGTTACTCGAGGCAGGGAAGTGATGGCTACACCTTC	CASSYSRQGSDGYTF
TRBJ1-2	TRBV28	TRBD1	NA	TGTGCCAGCAGTTTATATTACCCGACAGGGGGCCCCCGCGACGGCTACACCTTC	CASSLYYPTGGPRDGYTF
TRBJ1-2	TRBV16	TRBD1	few	TGTGCCAGCAGCCTTCGACAGGGGACATTCTATGGCTACACCTTC	CASSLRQGTFYGYTF
TRBJ2-7	TRBV2	NA	NA	TGTGCCAGCAGTAAAGAACAGACCTACGAGCAGTACTTC	CASSKEQTYEQYF
TRBJ1-2	TRBV5-1	NA	NA	TGCGCCAGCAGCCCGTGGGGGCTCGACCCTAACTATGGCTACACCTTC	CASSPWGLDPNYGYTF
TRBJ2-1	TRBV9	NA	NA	TGTGCCAGCAGCGAGGACGGGGACAATGAGCAGTTCTTC	CASSEDGDNEQFF
TRBJ2-7	TRBV29-1	NA	NA	TGCAGCGTTGAACAGTCAGGGGCTACCTACGAGCAGTACTTC	CSVEQSGATYEQYF
TRBJ1-1	TRBV13	NA	NA	TGTGCCAGCAGCTTAGGCGGGTTCTCGGATCCCAATCCTTTCGCTTTCTTT	CASSLGGFSDPNPFAFF
TRBJ2-1	TRBV4-1	TRBD2	NA	TGCGCCAGCAGCCCCTCGGGAGCGGGGGGGTTGTGGAATGAGCAGTTCTTC	CASSPSGAGGLWNEQFF
TRBJ1-6	TRBV4-3	NA	NA	TGCGCCAGCAGCCAAGTATATTGGCGGGCGGGGAGCTCCTATAATTCACCCCTCCACTTT	CASSQVYWRAGSSYNSPLHF
TRBJ2-7	TRBV4-1	NA	NA	TGCGCCAGCAGCCAGAAGGACAACTCCTACGAGCAGTACTTC	CASSQKDNSYEQYF
TRBJ1-1	TRBV6-6	NA	NA	TGTGCCACCTCCAACCCGACAGCTCTTTCGAACACTGAAGCTTTCTTT	CATSNPTALSNTEAFF
TRBJ2-1	TRBV4-3	TRBD1	NA	TGCGCCAGCAGCCAAATTACAGGGGGCGGTGGGAATGAGCAGTTCTTC	CASSQITGGGGNEQFF
TRBJ1-2	TRBV29-1	NA	NA	TGCAGCGTTGACTCCCGGTCTGGCTACACCTTC	CSVDSRSGYTF
TRBJ1-2	TRBV9	NA	NA	TGTGCCAGCAGCCCGTTTGAGGGCGCAGTCTATGGCTACACCTTC	CASSPFEGAVYGYTF
TRBJ1-2	TRBV9	NA	NA	TGTGCCAGCAGCGATCAGGGGTGGGGCTACACCTTC	CASSDQGWGYTF
TRBJ2-1	TRBV7-6	NA	NA	TGTGCCAGTCCGACAGGGGAGGGGCAGTTCTTC	CASPTGEGQFF
TRBJ1-1	TRBV28	NA	NA	TGTGCCAGCAGGTCCGGGACAGAAGCTTTCTTT	CASRSGTEAFF
TRBJ2-1	TRBV6-6	NA	once	TGTGCCAGCAGTTACTACTCCCCGAGGGACAATGAGCAGTTCTTC	CASSYYSPRDNEQFF
TRBJ2-2	TRBV4-2	TRBD2	NA	TGTGCCAGCAGCCAGCTGGGACTAGCGGGGGATAACGGGGAGCTGTTTTTT	CASSQLGLAGDNGELFF
TRBJ1-1	TRBV11-2	NA	NA	TGTGCCAGCAGCCGATCGAGGGGTAGCGGCACTGAAGCTTTCTTT	CASSRSRGSGTEAFF
TRBJ2-2	TRBV4-1	TRBD1	NA	TGCGCCAGCAGCCCGGGACAGGGGAACACCGGGGAGCTGTTTTTT	CASSPGQGNTGELFF
TRBJ2-7	TRBV5-1	NA	NA	TGCGCCAGCAGCCGGATGACAGGCGGCTACGAGCAGTACTTC	CASSRMTGGYEQYF
TRBJ1-5	TRBV30	NA	NA	TGTGCCTGGAGTGTCGGGGAATATCAGCCCCAGCATTTT	CAWSVGEYQPQHF
TRBJ2-2	TRBV7-3	TRBD1	NA	TGTGCCAGCAGCCCATCCGGGACAGACTACACCGGGGAGCTGTTTTTT	CASSPSGTDYTGELFF
TRBJ1-5	TRBV6-5	NA	NA	TGTGCCAGCAGTTATAGGGGGAGTCAGCCCCAGCATTTT	CASSYRGSQPQHF
TRBJ2-2	TRBV11-2	NA	few	TGTGCCAGCAGCTTATACGGGGAGCTGTTTTTT	CASSLYGELFF